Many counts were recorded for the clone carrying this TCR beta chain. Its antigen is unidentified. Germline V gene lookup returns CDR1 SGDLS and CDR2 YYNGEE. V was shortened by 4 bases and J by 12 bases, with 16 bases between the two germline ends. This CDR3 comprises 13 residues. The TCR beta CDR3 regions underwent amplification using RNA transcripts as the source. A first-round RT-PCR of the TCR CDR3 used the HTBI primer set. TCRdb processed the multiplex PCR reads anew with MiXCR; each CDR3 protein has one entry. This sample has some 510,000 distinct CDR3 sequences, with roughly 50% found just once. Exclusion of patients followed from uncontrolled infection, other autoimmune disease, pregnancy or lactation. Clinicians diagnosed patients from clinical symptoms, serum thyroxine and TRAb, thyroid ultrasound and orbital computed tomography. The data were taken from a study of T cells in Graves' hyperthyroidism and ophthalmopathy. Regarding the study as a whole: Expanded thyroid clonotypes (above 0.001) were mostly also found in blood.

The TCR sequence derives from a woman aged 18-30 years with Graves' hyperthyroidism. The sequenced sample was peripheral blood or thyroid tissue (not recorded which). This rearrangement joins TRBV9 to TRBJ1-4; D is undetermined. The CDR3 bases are TGTGCCAGCAGCCTGCTCGAGGGAGTAGAACTGTTTTTT. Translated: CASSLLEGVELFF.